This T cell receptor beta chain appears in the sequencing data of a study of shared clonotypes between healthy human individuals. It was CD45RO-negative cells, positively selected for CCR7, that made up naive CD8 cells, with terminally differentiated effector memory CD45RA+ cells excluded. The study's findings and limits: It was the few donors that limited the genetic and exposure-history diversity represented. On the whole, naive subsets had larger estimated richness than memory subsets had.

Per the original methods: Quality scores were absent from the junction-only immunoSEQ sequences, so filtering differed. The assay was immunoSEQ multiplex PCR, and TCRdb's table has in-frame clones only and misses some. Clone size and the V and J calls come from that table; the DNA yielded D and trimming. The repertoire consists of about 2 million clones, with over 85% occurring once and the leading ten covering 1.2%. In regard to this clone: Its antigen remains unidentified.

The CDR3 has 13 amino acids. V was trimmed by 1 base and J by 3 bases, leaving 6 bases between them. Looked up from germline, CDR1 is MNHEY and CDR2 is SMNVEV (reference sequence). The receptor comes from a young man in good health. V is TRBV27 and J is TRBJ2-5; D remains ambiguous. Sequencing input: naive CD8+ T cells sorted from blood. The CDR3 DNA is TGTGCCAGCAGTTTATGGGAAAAAGAGACCCAGTACTTC. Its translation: CASSLWEKETQYF.